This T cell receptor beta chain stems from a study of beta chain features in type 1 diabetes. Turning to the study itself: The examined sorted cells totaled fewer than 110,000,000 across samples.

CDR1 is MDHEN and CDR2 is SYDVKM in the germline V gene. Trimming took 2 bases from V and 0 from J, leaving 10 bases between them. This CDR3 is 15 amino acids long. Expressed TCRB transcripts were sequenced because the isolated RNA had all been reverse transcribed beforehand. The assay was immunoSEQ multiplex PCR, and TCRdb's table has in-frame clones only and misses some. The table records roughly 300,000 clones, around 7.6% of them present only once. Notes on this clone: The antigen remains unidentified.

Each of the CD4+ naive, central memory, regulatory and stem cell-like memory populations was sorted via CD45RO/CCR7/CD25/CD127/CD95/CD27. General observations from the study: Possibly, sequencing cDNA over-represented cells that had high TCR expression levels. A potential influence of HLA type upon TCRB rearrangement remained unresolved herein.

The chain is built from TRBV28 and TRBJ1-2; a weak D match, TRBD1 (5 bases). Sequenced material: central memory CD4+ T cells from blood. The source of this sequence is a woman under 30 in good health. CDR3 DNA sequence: TGTGCCAGCAGTTTAAGGGGCAGAACTAACTATGGCTACACCTTC. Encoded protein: CASSLRGRTNYGYTF.